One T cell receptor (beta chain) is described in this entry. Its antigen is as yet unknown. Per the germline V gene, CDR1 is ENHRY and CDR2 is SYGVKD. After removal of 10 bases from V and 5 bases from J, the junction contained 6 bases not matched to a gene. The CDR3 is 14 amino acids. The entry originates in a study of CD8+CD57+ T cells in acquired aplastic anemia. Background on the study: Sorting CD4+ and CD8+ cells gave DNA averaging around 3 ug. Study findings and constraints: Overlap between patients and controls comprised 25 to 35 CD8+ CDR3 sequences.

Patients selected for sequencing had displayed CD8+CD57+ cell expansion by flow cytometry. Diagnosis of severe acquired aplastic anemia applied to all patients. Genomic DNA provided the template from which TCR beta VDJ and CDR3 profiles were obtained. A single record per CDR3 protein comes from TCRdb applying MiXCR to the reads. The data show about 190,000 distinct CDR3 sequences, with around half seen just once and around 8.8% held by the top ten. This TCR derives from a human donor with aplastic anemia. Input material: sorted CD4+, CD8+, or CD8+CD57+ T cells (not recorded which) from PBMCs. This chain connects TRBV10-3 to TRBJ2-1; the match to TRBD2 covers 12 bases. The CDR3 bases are TGTGCCACCTCGACTAGCGGGGGTGACAATGAGCAGTTCTTC. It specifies CATSTSGGDNEQFF.